This T cell receptor beta chain appears in the sequencing data of a study of cytomegalovirus exposure and HLA in healthy donors. Study-wide findings and caveats: A likely sequencing artifact accounted for one observed cluster of highly shared sequence variants.

The CDR3 is made up of 14 amino acids. The ends lost 4 bases at V and 4 bases at J; junction bases unmatched: 7. Germline assignment: CDR1 GTSNPN and CDR2 SVGIG (reference sequence). The study ran its PCR with 60 Vbeta and 13 Jbeta primers. Data came from immunoSEQ multiplex PCR; TCRdb stores just in-frame clones and leaves some out. This sample carries roughly 140,000 clones, around 60% of them seen once, and the ten largest clones take approximately 7%. Remarks on this clone: Antigen unknown.

This rearrangement joins TRBV30 to TRBJ2-3; 8 bases are a match to TRBD1. The origin of this receptor is a woman aged 55-75 years in good health and CMV-seropositive. Sequenced sample: PBMCs. CDR3 nucleotides: TGTGCCTGGAAGGACAGGGTTAGATCAGATACGCAGTATTTT. It is translated as CAWKDRVRSDTQYF.